This T cell receptor (beta chain) is drawn from a study of spatial heterogeneity in lung cancer. Study overall: Consistent detection of more beta-chain than alpha-chain sequences was observed. Within raw reads, each unique TCR and UMI combination appeared on average more than ten times.

There are 16 residues in the CDR3. V was cut by 8 bases and J by 0 bases, with 17 bases left in between. This clonotype was observed many times. The size of this beta chain means little, since it is a stray read in a library made for alpha chains. The time point was: sample taken at primary tumor resection. Unsorted samples of tumor, nontumor lung or frozen PBMC had their whole RNA sequenced. Patients with untreated early-stage non-small cell lung cancer, numbering some 72, were the donors. Single TCR cDNA molecules each had their own unique molecular identifier. MiXCR, applied by TCRdb to the 5' RACE reads, yields one record per CDR3 protein. In the table there are under 15,000 distinct CDR3 sequences, about 5.6% of which are singletons.

The chain employs TRBV12-3 or TRBV12-4 and TRBJ1-3, with D unresolved. The TCR comes from a human donor with early-stage non-small cell lung cancer. This sample comprised lung tumor tissue, obtained at surgery. CDR3 loop: CASSSSGESSGNTIYF. DNA for the CDR3: TGTGCCAGCTCATCGTCCGGGGAAAGCTCTGGAAACACCATATATTTT.